The rows below give T cell receptor beta chains drawn from one sample of a study of early T cells in non-severe SARS-CoV-2 infection. TCRdb fed the 5' RACE reads into MiXCR, producing one record per CDR3 protein. Found here are roughly 83,000 distinct CDR3 sequences, roughly 12% of them singletons; the top ten hold 3.5% to 5%. Sequencing used whole blood, obtained at baseline. Receptor source: an adult who was a healthcare worker with PCR-confirmed SARS-CoV-2 infection or an uninfected control (not recorded which). CDR3s include the opening cysteine and the closing phenylalanine or tryptophan. Fields, in order: D gene, J gene, clone size, V gene, CDR3 protein, CDR3 DNA. D genes are given only for firm matches. Size values are once, few and many counts, or a class for expanded clones, and some rows have none.

TRBD1	TRBJ2-7	few	TRBV7-9	CASSLGQGAPYEQYF	TGTGCCAGCAGCTTAGGACAGGGGGCCCCCTACGAGCAGTACTTC
NA	TRBJ1-1	few	TRBV30	CAWSDSGDTEAFF	TGTGCCTGGAGTGACTCAGGGGACACTGAAGCTTTCTTT
NA	TRBJ1-5	few	TRBV5-5	CASSLAGGQPQHF	TGTGCCAGCAGCTTGGCCGGAGGACAGCCCCAGCATTTT
NA	TRBJ2-1	few	TRBV18	CASSPPNPPVYNEQFF	TGTGCCAGCTCACCACCTAACCCCCCGGTCTACAATGAGCAGTTCTTC
NA	TRBJ2-7	NA	TRBV7-2	CASSLGVLSSYEQYF	TGTGCCAGCAGCTTAGGTGTTCTTAGCTCCTACGAGCAGTACTTC
TRBD1	TRBJ1-4	NA	TRBV4-1	CASSLVPGQGSNEKLFF	TGCGCCAGCAGTCTCGTCCCGGGACAGGGTTCTAATGAAAAACTGTTTTTT
TRBD2	TRBJ2-7	many	TRBV4-2	CASSQLLGTSAYEQYF	TGTGCCAGCAGCCAACTTTTGGGGACTAGCGCCTACGAGCAGTACTTC
TRBD2	TRBJ2-7	few	TRBV11-2	CASSLALAGGMYEQYF	TGTGCCAGCAGCTTAGCGCTAGCGGGAGGGATGTACGAGCAGTACTTC
TRBD1	TRBJ1-2	few	TRBV5-4	CASRSRTGYGYTF	TGTGCCAGCAGGAGCCGGACAGGCTATGGCTACACCTTC
NA	TRBJ2-5	NA	TRBV20-1	CSARETAQETQYF	TGCAGTGCTAGAGAAACAGCTCAAGAGACCCAGTACTTC
NA	TRBJ2-3	NA	TRBV7-2	CASSLLAATDTQYF	TGTGCCAGCAGCTTATTGGCCGCCACAGATACGCAGTATTTT
NA	TRBJ2-3	medium-sized	TRBV2	CASSEGSVLPGTQYF	TGTGCCAGCAGTGAAGGTAGCGTGCTACCGGGTACGCAGTATTTT
TRBD1	TRBJ1-5	few	TRBV24-1	CATSGSNRGHQPQHF	TGTGCCACCAGTGGTTCTAACAGGGGGCATCAGCCCCAGCATTTT
TRBD1	TRBJ1-2	NA	TRBV7-2	CASSPDPGGYGYTF	TGTGCCAGCAGCCCTGACCCAGGGGGCTATGGCTACACCTTC
NA	TRBJ2-1	NA	TRBV10-3	CAISPQGGEQFF	TGTGCCATCAGTCCCCAGGGGGGTGAGCAGTTCTTC
NA	TRBJ2-7	NA	TRBV2	CASSEVNYEQYF	TGTGCCAGCAGTGAAGTTAACTACGAGCAGTACTTC
TRBD1	TRBJ2-3	NA	TRBV15	CATSPRTGSTDTQYF	TGTGCCACCAGCCCAAGGACAGGTAGCACAGATACGCAGTATTTT
NA	TRBJ1-1	few	TRBV9	CASSPPPQGWDTEAFF	TGTGCCAGCAGCCCCCCCCCACAGGGTTGGGACACTGAAGCTTTCTTT
NA	TRBJ2-1	few	TRBV19	CASRNTGPSNEQFF	TGTGCCAGCCGAAACACAGGGCCGAGCAATGAGCAGTTCTTC
TRBD1	TRBJ1-5	NA	TRBV12-3/TRBV12-4	CASRGDSHNQPQHF	TGTGCCAGCAGGGGGGACAGTCACAATCAGCCCCAGCATTTT
TRBD1	TRBJ1-2	few	TRBV18	CASSRPGTGGRDGYTF	TGTGCCAGCTCACGCCCCGGGACAGGGGGCCGGGATGGCTACACCTTC
TRBD2	TRBJ2-1	many	TRBV2	CASSFSGLAGVYNEQFF	TGTGCCAGCAGTTTTTCCGGACTAGCGGGAGTATACAATGAGCAGTTCTTC
TRBD2	TRBJ2-3	few	TRBV12-3/TRBV12-4	CASSRTTPMRRGSTDTQYF	TGTGCCAGCAGTCGGACCACTCCCATGCGGCGGGGGAGCACAGATACGCAGTATTTT
NA	TRBJ1-2	many	TRBV6-6	CASSPTVLGSYGYTF	TGTGCCAGCAGTCCGACAGTCCTCGGAAGCTATGGCTACACCTTC
NA	TRBJ1-6	few	TRBV7-8	CASSSLGVPYNSPLHF	TGTGCCAGCAGCTCCTTGGGGGTGCCCTATAATTCACCCCTCCACTTT
NA	TRBJ1-3	many	TRBV4-1	CASRTGPRGNTIYF	TGCGCCAGCAGAACAGGCCCCCGAGGAAACACCATATATTTT
TRBD2	TRBJ2-3	few	TRBV20-1	CSAPRLAGDTDTQYF	TGCAGTGCTCCACGACTAGCGGGTGACACAGATACGCAGTATTTT
NA	TRBJ1-1	NA	TRBV28	CASRIQGTEAFF	TGTGCCAGCAGAATACAGGGCACTGAAGCTTTCTTT
TRBD1	TRBJ2-6	few	TRBV10-3	CAISDGTGKSGANVLTF	TGTGCCATCAGTGATGGGACAGGGAAATCTGGGGCCAACGTCCTGACTTTC
NA	TRBJ2-1	NA	TRBV11-2	CASSLDLRGVEQFF	TGTGCCAGCAGCTTAGATCTTCGGGGTGTTGAGCAGTTCTTC
NA	TRBJ2-3	few	TRBV3-1	CASSQPNYRSGTDTQYF	TGTGCCAGCAGCCAGCCGAACTACCGCTCGGGCACAGATACGCAGTATTTT
NA	TRBJ2-3	NA	TRBV23-1	CASSQSPSLAGDTQYF	TGCGCCAGCAGTCAAAGCCCCTCCCTCGCGGGCGATACGCAGTATTTT
NA	TRBJ1-2	few	TRBV29-1	CSVEGPEIYGYTF	TGCAGCGTTGAGGGTCCCGAAATCTATGGCTACACCTTC
TRBD2	TRBJ2-7	NA	TRBV7-8	CASSHSRELSSYEQYF	TGTGCCAGCAGCCACTCGCGGGAGCTAAGCTCCTACGAGCAGTACTTC
TRBD1	TRBJ1-3	NA	TRBV9	CASSLEGTVSRSGNTIYF	TGTGCCAGCAGTTTAGAGGGGACAGTTTCCCGCTCTGGAAACACCATATATTTT
TRBD1	TRBJ1-1	few	TRBV28	CASRRDRGTEAFF	TGTGCCAGCAGACGTGACAGGGGCACTGAAGCTTTCTTT
NA	TRBJ2-1	NA	TRBV9	CASSVSSGNEQFF	TGTGCCAGCAGCGTGTCATCGGGGAATGAGCAGTTCTTC
TRBD2	TRBJ2-3	few	TRBV28	CASRPSGLAGGPDTQYF	TGTGCCAGCAGACCCTCGGGACTAGCGGGGGGGCCAGATACGCAGTATTTT